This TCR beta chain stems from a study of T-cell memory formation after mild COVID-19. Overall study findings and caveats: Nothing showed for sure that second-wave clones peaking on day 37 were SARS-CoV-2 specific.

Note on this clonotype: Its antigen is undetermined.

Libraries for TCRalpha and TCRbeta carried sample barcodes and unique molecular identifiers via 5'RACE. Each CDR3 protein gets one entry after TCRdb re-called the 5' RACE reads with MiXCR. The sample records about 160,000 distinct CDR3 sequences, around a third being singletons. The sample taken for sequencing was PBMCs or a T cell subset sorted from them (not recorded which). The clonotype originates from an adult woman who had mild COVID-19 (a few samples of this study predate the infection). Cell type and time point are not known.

CDR3 DNA: TGTGCCAGCAGCTCCCACCCCGTAGCGACAGTCACAGATACGCAGTATTTT. It encodes CASSSHPVATVTDTQYF. V is TRBV7-2 and J is TRBJ2-3, with D possibly called TRBD1 or TRBD2 (5 bases each). CDR3 length equals 17 residues. The germline gives CDR1 SGHTA, CDR2 FQGNSA. Between the trimmed V and J ends, which lost 4 bases and 2 bases, there was a span of 19 bases.